What follows are 10 T cell receptor beta chains derived from one specimen sequenced in a study of cytomegalovirus exposure and HLA in healthy donors. Profiled with immunoSEQ multiplex PCR; TCRdb holds only in-frame clones, not every one. The table records 85,000 to 95,000 clones, 95% to 98% of them present only once. Material for sequencing was PBMCs. The receptors were sampled from a man aged 18-30 years in good health and CMV-seronegative.

This chain joins TRBV27 and TRBJ1-1; 8 nucleotides align to TRBD1. J lost 6 bases, V lost 3 bases, and 18 bases had no gene match. The CDR3 runs to 18 residues. Germline CDR1 MNHEY, CDR2 SMNVEV (reference sequence). The CDR3 DNA is TGTGCCAGCAGTTTCTTCGAACCGGGACAGGATGAACAGTCTGAAGCTTTCTTT. It yields the protein CASSFFEPGQDEQSEAFF.

The genes are TRBV9 and TRBJ1-2, with a weak D call TRBD1 (6 bases). Germline-derived CDR1 and CDR2 are SGDLS and YYNGEE. V gave up 0 bases and J gave up 2 bases, with 11 bases separating them. The CDR3 extends over 15 amino acids. CDR3 protein: CASSVGSRGNYGYTF. The DNA for the CDR3 is TGTGCCAGCAGCGTAGGTTCCAGGGGCAACTATGGCTACACCTTC. Full variable domain (outside the CDR3, taken from reference TRBV9 and TRBJ1-2): DSGVTQTPKHLITATGQRVTLRCSPRSGDLSVYWYQQSLDQGLQFLIQYYNGEERAKGNILERFSAQQFPDLHSELNLSSLELGDSALYFCASSVGSRGNYGYTFGSGTRLTVV.

V and J are TRBV11-2 and TRBJ1-4; 8 nucleotides line up with TRBD1. The germline CDR1 and CDR2 sequences are SGHAT and FQNNGV. V shed 1 base and J 7 bases; nucleotides not matched to a gene: 11. The CDR3 loop spans 17 amino acids. The CDR3 loop reads CASSLGPRQGISEKLFF. For the CDR3, the DNA is TGTGCCAGCAGCTTAGGCCCCCGACAGGGGATTAGTGAAAAACTGTTTTTT.

The chain combines TRBV9 with TRBJ2-3; D not resolved. V was pared by 7 bases and J by 0 bases, with 12 bases between. CDR1 SGDLS and CDR2 YYNGEE come from the germline V gene. The CDR3 consists of 14 residues. The CDR3 bases are TGTGCCAGCGGAACAGCCCGAAGCACAGATACGCAGTATTTT. Encoded protein: CASGTARSTDTQYF.

The genes are TRBV28 and TRBJ2-2, with TRBD2 identical over 10 bases. The CDR3 totals 15 residues. The germline V gene has CDR1 MDHEN and CDR2 SYDVKM. The V gene end was trimmed by 9 bases and the J gene end by 6 bases; junction bases not matched to a gene: 10. The CDR3 DNA follows: TGTGCCAGTCAAAGCGGGAGGGCCGTCGCCGGGGAGCTGTTTTTT. This codes for CASQSGRAVAGELFF. Combining the CDR3 with reference TRBV28 and TRBJ2-2 gives the whole variable domain DVKVTQSSRYLVKRTGEKVFLECVQDMDHENMFWYRQDPGLGLRLIYFSYDVKMKEKGDIPEGYSVSREKKERFSLILESASTNQTSMYLCASQSGRAVAGELFFGEGSRLTVL.

The CDR3 bases are TGCGCCAGCAGCTTGAGTGAGACAGGCCGTGGGGGCTACACCTTC. Translation gives CASSLSETGRGGYTF. The genes are TRBV5-1 and TRBJ1-2, with a possible D match to TRBD1 (6 bases). Germline CDR1 is SGHRS and CDR2 is YFSETQ. Trimming left V 1 base short and J 8 bases short, with 18 bases between. The CDR3 has 15 residues. The full variable domain, rest sourced from reference TRBV5-1 and TRBJ1-2, is KAGVTQTPRYLIKTRGQQVTLSCSPISGHRSVSWYQQTPGQGLQFLFEYFSETQRNKGNFPGRFSGRQFSNSRSEMNVSTLELGDSALYLCASSLSETGRGGYTFGSGTRLTVV.

This chain links TRBV5-1 with TRBJ2-7, with D possibly matching TRBD1 (6 bases). This CDR3 comprises 13 residues. The V and J ends lost 1 base and 6 bases respectively, with 11 bases between them. CDR1 and CDR2 from the germline V gene are SGHRS and YFSETQ. The CDR3 DNA sequence: TGCGCCAGCAGCTTGACAGGGATGGGCGAGCAGTACGTC. Its protein product is CASSLTGMGEQYV.

The chain links TRBV7-2 to TRBJ2-1, with D hard to call. V was cut by 3 bases and J by 3 bases, with 6 bases left in between. The germline CDR1 and CDR2 sequences are SGHTA and FQGNSA. This CDR3 region has 13 residues. DNA of the CDR3: TGTGCCAGCAGCTTCGGTTACTACAATGAGCAGTTCTTC. The encoded protein is CASSFGYYNEQFF. The full variable domain, in which reference TRBV7-2 and TRBJ2-1 provide the parts outside the CDR3, is GAGVSQSPSNKVTEKGKDVELRCDPISGHTALYWYRQSLGQGLEFLIYFQGNSAPDKSGLPSDRFSAERTGGSVSTLTIQRTQQEDSAVYLCASSFGYYNEQFFGPGTRLTVL.

The chain uses TRBV7-3 and TRBJ2-1; TRBD2 matches 7 bases. This CDR3 is 17 amino acids long. Germline lookup yields CDR1 SGHTA and CDR2 FQGTGA. Trimming took 5 bases from V and 4 from J; bases not matched to a gene: 14. In DNA, the CDR3 is TGTGCCAGCAGCCCGTACCTCTTATCTAGCGGTTACAATGAGCAGTTCTTC. Protein product: CASSPYLLSSGYNEQFF.

This chain connects TRBV5-8 to TRBJ2-2; TRBD1 is a possible D gene (5 bases). Trimming took 4 bases from V and 2 from J, leaving 9 bases between them. The CDR3 is 14 residues long. Germline V gene sequence: CDR1 SGHTS, CDR2 YDEGEE. The CDR3 sequence: CASSPRTNTGELFF. The CDR3 nucleotides read TGTGCCAGCAGCCCTCGGACAAACACCGGGGAGCTGTTTTTT.